This entry describes one T cell receptor beta chain. This clone's antigen is unknown. Nothing much larger sits one base from this clone, and base qualities are not available. The sample comes from a study of T cells in Graves' hyperthyroidism and ophthalmopathy (dated by TCRdb to about 2019). Describing the broader study: Peripheral blood samples were taken at initial diagnosis, before any treatment was given. TCR V-J signatures able to tell the groups apart were searched for in a discovery cohort of around 95 patients, of whom 43 had Graves' ophthalmopathy and roughly 58 had stable Graves' hyperthyroidism. Prospective prediction of ophthalmopathy was tested in an independent validation cohort consisting of 18 hyperthyroidism patients and more than 15 patients who later progressed to ophthalmopathy. The 90 or so discovery patients were randomly split 7:3 into training and test sets. The study also compared thyroid tissue and blood T-cell repertoires from more than 5 Graves' hyperthyroidism patients. Following sampling, methimazole starting at 30 mg daily was given to hyperthyroidism patients, and high-dose intravenous methylprednisolone was given to ophthalmopathy patients. According to the paper, TCR Vbeta CDR3 sequencing was carried out on 135 peripheral blood samples, which came from around 43 ophthalmopathy, 80 or so hyperthyroidism and approximately 17 progressor patients.

Stable Graves' hyperthyroidism was defined as no progression to ophthalmopathy during 18 months of follow-up. Hyperthyroidism patients were newly diagnosed, had a disease duration of under 2 months, and were aged 18 to 65 years. The study excluded patients with uncontrolled infections, other autoimmune diseases, pregnancy or lactation. Diagnoses relied on clinical symptoms, serum thyroxine and TRAb, thyroid ultrasound and orbital computed tomography. PBMCs were separated from roughly 10 ml of fresh peripheral blood using Ficoll-Paque density gradient centrifugation. Total RNA was extracted using Trizol reagent, and RNA quality was assessed on an Agilent 2100 Bioanalyzer. The CDR1 and CDR2 encoded by the germline V gene (reference sequence) are DFQATT and SNEGSKA. The CDR3 covers 15 residues, taking in both the cysteine and the phenylalanine. This entry keeps only the CDR3 DNA: 45 bases, framed from base 1. Trimming takes 3 bases from V and 2 bases from J, and the germline ends sit 17 bases apart.

Amplification of TCR beta CDR3 regions was carried out from RNA transcripts. The first round of RT-PCR for the TCR CDR3 was performed with the HTBI primer set and the Qiagen OneStep RT-PCR kit. Libraries were constructed in a second round of multiplex PCR, after which size selection and purification were carried out. Libraries were sequenced paired-end with 100 bp reads on an Illumina HiSeq2000. In the paper's pipeline: Raw data were processed with SOAPnuke, discarding reads with adapters, uncalled bases, mean Phred below 15, or no exact constant-primer or identifier match. COPE v1.2.5 was used to merge the high-quality paired reads, and each unique nucleotide sequence was defined as a clonotype. MiTCR v1.1 was used to align clonotypes to the IMGT TRBV, TRBD and TRBJ reference segments. Only V-J combinations with frequency above 0.0001, covering about 99% of repertoires, were analysed. A TCS score was defined as the ratio between F50 (clonal expansion) and ExV (chaos), using BLOSUM62-based TCRdist between CDR3 peptides within each V-J. Welch's t-statistics and random forest reduced several hundred V-J features to 10 to 15, which were used in a naive Bayes classifier (R e1071). The public reads were reprocessed in TCRdb via fastp at Q25 and MiXCR, keeping in-frame beta chains. Under each unique CDR3 protein, matching rows form one entry showing the most common genes and DNA. Clone size and V and J calls follow TCRdb, not the original study. In this sample the table shows around 600,000 distinct CDR3 sequences, approximately 14% of which occur a single time. The ten largest make up 6.5% to 8% of the sample.

General study outcomes and caveats: In validation, the model predicted progression to ophthalmopathy a median of roughly 6.2 months before onset, with around 70% sensitivity and just under 75% specificity. Ophthalmopathy was separated from stable hyperthyroidism by a 13 V-J signature model, with over 85% sensitivity and around 81% specificity obtained in cross-validation and 80%/75% obtained in testing. Blood samples also contained most of the expanded thyroid clonotypes (frequency above 0.001), which suggests that blood repertoires may reflect thyroid immune responses. No statistical method was used to set the sample size in advance, and investigators knew the group allocation.

Sequenced sample: blood. The sequence was obtained from a woman in her twenties or thirties with Graves' hyperthyroidism. The chain joins TRBV20-1 to TRBJ2-7; the D gene cannot be named for sure. The CDR3 loop reads CSARKGGVPPYEQYF. The DNA is as follows: TGCAGTGCTAGGAAAGGTGGCGTACCCCCCTACGAGCAGTACTTC.